The source of this TCR beta chain is a study of blood T cells in healthy people across ages. Whole-study findings and limits: Versus aged donors, long-lived donors had higher diversity and more naive CD4+ cells. Naive and antigen-experienced cells could not be conclusively compared, given unsorted PBMCs.

With V trimmed by 5 bases and J by 2 bases, 4 bases remained unmatched. Germline CDR1 SGHAT, CDR2 FQDESV (reference sequence). This CDR3 spans 14 amino acids. Next came a second PCR, run for about 7 to 12 cycles, which used a sample-barcoded 5' primer along with a J-beta primer mix. TCRdb fed the 5' RACE reads into MiXCR, producing one record per CDR3 protein. This sample has approximately 900,000 distinct CDR3 sequences, with 25% to 30% found just once. With respect to this clonotype: Its antigen is as yet unknown.

These data are also associated with another study on T cells of mothers and their children. That source reports: The sample comes from fewer than ten healthy Caucasian donors: mothers and children. RNA was extracted, and all of it went into cDNA synthesis at roughly 1.6 ug per 15 ul.

This rearrangement joins TRBV11-1 to TRBJ2-3; TRBD1 matches at 7 bases. The sample was blood. This clonotype was obtained from a woman aged 40 to 50 in good health. CDR3 sequence reads: CASSTGTDTDTQYF. The CDR3 region has the DNA TGTGCCAGCAGCACCGGGACAGACACAGATACGCAGTATTTT.